Included here is one T cell receptor (beta chain) sequence, with context. This entry belongs to a study of control samples from healthy donors and cancer patients. Some clones are missing from TCRdb's copy, which holds only in-frame ones; the method was immunoSEQ multiplex PCR. This sample has roughly 130,000 clones; 80% to 95% occur once, and the top ten carry almost 2.5%. This CDR3 comprises 17 residues. The V gene's germline CDR1 is LNHDA and CDR2 SQIVND (reference sequence). Trimming cost V 5 bases and J 0 bases, with 17 bases left between them. This clonotype was sampled from a man aged 18 to 35 in good health. The chain combines TRBV19 with TRBJ2-4; the D call may be TRBD1 or TRBD2 (6 bases each). Input material: blood. This CDR3 reads CASSVGSGALAKNIQYF. CDR3 nucleotide sequence: TGTGCCAGTAGTGTAGGTTCGGGGGCTCTAGCCAAAAACATTCAGTACTTC. Filled out from reference TRBV19 and TRBJ2-4, the complete variable domain reads DGGITQSPKYLFRKEGQNVTLSCEQNLNHDAMYWYRQDPGQGLRLIYYSQIVNDFQKGDIAEGYSVSREKKESFPLTVTSAQKNPTAFYLCASSVGSGALAKNIQYFGAGTRLSVL.